Listed below are T cell receptor beta chains from one sample, sequenced in a study of PD-1 blockade in classical Hodgkin lymphoma. The assay was immunoSEQ multiplex PCR, and TCRdb's table has in-frame clones only and misses some. Found here are fewer than 110,000 clones, about 89% of them singletons; the top ten hold 6.6%. Sequences were derived from peripheral blood mononuclear cells (PBMCs), sampled before the second cycle of nivolumab. Receptors were obtained from a human donor with classical Hodgkin lymphoma. Each CDR3 is given with its conserved first and last residue. A D gene is named only where the DNA matches it firmly. Part of the rows lack a size; the others show once, few, many or a class for expanded clones.

V gene,CDR3 length,D gene,J gene,clone size,CDR3 protein,CDR3 DNA
TRBV6-6,16,NA,TRBJ1-3,NA,CASSQPGARSGNTIYF,TGTGCCAGCAGTCAACCGGGTGCCCGCTCTGGAAACACCATATATTTT
TRBV18,14,NA,TRBJ1-5,NA,CASSPQRSNQPQHF,TGTGCCAGCTCACCGCAAAGAAGCAATCAGCCCCAGCATTTT
TRBV7-6,17,NA,TRBJ1-5,NA,CASSAGQGNPSNQPQHF,TGTGCCAGCAGCGCCGGGCAGGGTAATCCTAGCAATCAGCCCCAGCATTTT
TRBV21-1,17,NA,TRBJ2-7,once,CASSTIGASGGTYEQYF,TGTGCCAGCAGCACTATTGGGGCTAGCGGGGGCACCTACGAGCAGTACTTC
TRBV5-6,16,TRBD2,TRBJ2-3,NA,CASSGERGDFTDTQYF,TGTGCCAGCAGCGGAGAGCGGGGGGACTTCACAGATACGCAGTATTTT
TRBV28,13,NA,TRBJ2-7,medium-sized,CASSLPSSYEQYF,TGTGCCAGCAGTTTGCCCAGCTCCTACGAGCAGTACTTC
TRBV6-4,14,TRBD2,TRBJ2-1,few,CASSDWGGYNEQFF,TGTGCCAGCAGTGATTGGGGGGGCTACAATGAGCAGTTCTTC
TRBV6-5,15,NA,TRBJ2-2,NA,CASSYATRGAGELFF,TGTGCCAGCAGTTACGCCACCCGGGGCGCCGGGGAGCTGTTTTTT
TRBV7-9,16,TRBD1,TRBJ2-3,medium-sized,CASSGGQASATDTQYF,TGTGCCAGCAGCGGGGGACAGGCGTCGGCCACAGATACGCAGTATTTT
TRBV16,14,TRBD2,TRBJ2-1,NA,CASSLWTSYNEQFF,TGTGCCAGCAGCCTCTGGACTAGCTACAATGAGCAGTTCTTC
TRBV5-8,16,TRBD1,TRBJ2-2,NA,CASSNYRGLDTGELFF,TGTGCCAGCAGCAACTACAGGGGCCTAGACACCGGGGAGCTGTTTTTT
TRBV4-2,20,NA,TRBJ1-4,NA,CASSQDQGEDGDLGNEKLFF,TGTGCCAGCAGCCAAGACCAGGGCGAGGACGGGGACTTGGGTAATGAAAAACTGTTTTTT
TRBV6-5,12,NA,TRBJ1-5,few,CASNGLGQPQHF,TGTGCCAGCAATGGACTTGGACAGCCCCAGCATTTT
TRBV6-6,15,NA,TRBJ1-1,NA,CASSYFFLDNTEAFF,TGTGCCAGCAGTTACTTCTTTCTGGATAACACTGAAGCTTTCTTT
TRBV7-2,12,NA,TRBJ2-1,NA,CASSLYRDEQFF,TGTGCCAGCAGCTTATATCGAGATGAGCAGTTCTTC
TRBV23-1,10,NA,TRBJ1-2,once,CASSPPGYTF,TGCGCCAGCAGCCCCCCCGGCTACACCTTC
TRBV7-2,12,NA,TRBJ1-5,NA,CASSLPNQPQHF,TGTGCCAGCAGCTTACCCAATCAGCCCCAGCATTTT
TRBV30,16,NA,TRBJ2-1,NA,CAWSVRGARSYNEQFF,TGTGCCTGGAGTGTACGTGGGGCCCGGTCCTACAATGAGCAGTTCTTC
TRBV7-3,13,TRBD1,TRBJ1-2,NA,CASSLGQGYGYTF,TGTGCCAGCAGCCTTGGACAGGGTTATGGCTACACCTTC
TRBV18,16,TRBD1,TRBJ1-6,NA,CASSPGQGVGNSPLHF,TGTGCCAGCTCACCAGGACAGGGGGTAGGAAATTCACCCCTCCACTTT
TRBV7-2,17,NA,TRBJ2-7,NA,CASSFSGAAGAAYEQYF,TGTGCCAGCAGCTTTTCCGGGGCGGCGGGGGCCGCCTACGAGCAGTACTTC
TRBV18,15,NA,TRBJ1-2,NA,CASSTGTGRFQGYTF,TGTGCCAGCTCAACTGGAACAGGGAGGTTCCAAGGCTACACCTTC
TRBV4-2,16,TRBD2,TRBJ2-7,once,CASSQGGLAGPYEQYF,TGTGCCAGCAGCCAAGGAGGACTAGCGGGGCCCTACGAGCAGTACTTC
TRBV6-1,16,NA,TRBJ2-6,NA,CASSEARGSGANVLTF,TGTGCCAGCAGTGAAGCCAGGGGATCTGGGGCCAACGTCCTGACTTTC
TRBV20-1,10,NA,TRBJ1-5,NA,CSASSQPQHF,TGCAGTGCTAGTTCCCAGCCCCAGCATTTT
TRBV28,14,NA,TRBJ1-4,NA,CASSHPRSDEKLFF,TGTGCCAGCAGTCACCCGCGGTCTGATGAAAAACTGTTTTTT
TRBV7-6,16,NA,TRBJ1-5,NA,CASSPEGGLSNQPQHF,TGTGCCAGCAGCCCCGAGGGGGGGCTGAGCAATCAGCCCCAGCATTTT
TRBV6-4,15,NA,TRBJ1-5,once,CASSDSDGSNQPQHF,TGTGCCAGCAGTGACTCGGACGGGAGCAATCAGCCCCAGCATTTT